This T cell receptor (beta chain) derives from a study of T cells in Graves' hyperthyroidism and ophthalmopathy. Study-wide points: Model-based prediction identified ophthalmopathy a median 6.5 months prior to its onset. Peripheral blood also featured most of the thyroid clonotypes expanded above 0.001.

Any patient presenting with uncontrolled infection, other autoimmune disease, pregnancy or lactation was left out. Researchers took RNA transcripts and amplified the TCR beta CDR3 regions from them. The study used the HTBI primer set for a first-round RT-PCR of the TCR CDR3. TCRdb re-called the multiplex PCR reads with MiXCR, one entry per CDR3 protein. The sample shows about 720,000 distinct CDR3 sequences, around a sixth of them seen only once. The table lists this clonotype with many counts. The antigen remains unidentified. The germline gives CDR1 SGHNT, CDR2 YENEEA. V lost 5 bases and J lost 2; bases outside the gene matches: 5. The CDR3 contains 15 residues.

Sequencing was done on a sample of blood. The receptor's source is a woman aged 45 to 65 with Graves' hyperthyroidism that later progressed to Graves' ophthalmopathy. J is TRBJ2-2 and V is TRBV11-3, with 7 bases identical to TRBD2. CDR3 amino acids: CASSPGRLNTGELFF. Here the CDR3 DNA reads TGTGCCAGCAGCCCCGGGAGGTTAAACACCGGGGAGCTGTTTTTT. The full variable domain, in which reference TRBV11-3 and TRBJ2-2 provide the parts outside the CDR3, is EAGVVQSPRYKIIEKKQPVAFWCNPISGHNTLYWYLQNLGQGPELLIRYENEEAVDDSQLPKDRFSAERLKGVDSTLKIQPAELGDSAVYLCASSPGRLNTGELFFGEGSRLTVL.